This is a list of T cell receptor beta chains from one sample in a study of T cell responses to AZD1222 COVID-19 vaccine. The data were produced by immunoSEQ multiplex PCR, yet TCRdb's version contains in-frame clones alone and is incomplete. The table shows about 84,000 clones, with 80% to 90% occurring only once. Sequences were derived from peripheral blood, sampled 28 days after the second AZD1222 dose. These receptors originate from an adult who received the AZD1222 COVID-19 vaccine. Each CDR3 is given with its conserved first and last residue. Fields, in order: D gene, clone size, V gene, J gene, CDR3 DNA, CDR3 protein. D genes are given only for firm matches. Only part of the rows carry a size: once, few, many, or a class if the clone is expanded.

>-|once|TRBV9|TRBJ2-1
TGTGCCAGCAGCTTTTCCCCGAGCTCCTACAATGAGCAGTTCTTC
CASSFSPSSYNEQFF
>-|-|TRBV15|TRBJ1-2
TGTGCCACCAGCAGAGATTATGTCCAGGCGGGTGGCTACACCTTC
CATSRDYVQAGGYTF
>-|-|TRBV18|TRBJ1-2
TGTGCCAGCTCACCAACGGACATCGTACATGGCTACACCTTC
CASSPTDIVHGYTF
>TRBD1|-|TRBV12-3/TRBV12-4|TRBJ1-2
TGTGCCAGCAGTCCACGGACGACAGGGTCCACCTTC
CASSPRTTGSTF
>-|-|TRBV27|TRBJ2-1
TGTGCCAGCAGTAGAACCAGGGATAGTAATGAGCAGTTCTTC
CASSRTRDSNEQFF
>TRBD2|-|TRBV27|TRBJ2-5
TGTGCCAGCAGTCCAAGGACTAGCGGGTATCAAGAGACCCAGTACTTC
CASSPRTSGYQETQYF
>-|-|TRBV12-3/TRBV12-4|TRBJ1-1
TGTGCCAGCAGTTCCAACCGGGCAAGTGAAGCTTTCTTT
CASSSNRASEAFF
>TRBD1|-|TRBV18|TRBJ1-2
TGTGCCAGCTCCAAAGGGACAGGGGCTGGCTACACCTTC
CASSKGTGAGYTF
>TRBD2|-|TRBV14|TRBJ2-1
TGTGCCAGCAGCCAACAGCTAGCGGGAGTTTCCTACAATGAGCAGTTCTTC
CASSQQLAGVSYNEQFF
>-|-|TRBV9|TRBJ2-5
TGTGCCAGCAGCGTAGCTCGGGCAGGGGGGTTCCAAGAGACCCAGTACTTC
CASSVARAGGFQETQYF
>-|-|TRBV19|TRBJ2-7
TGTGCCAGTAGTATTGCGGGGGCGGATGTCGGCTACGAGCAGTACTTC
CASSIAGADVGYEQYF
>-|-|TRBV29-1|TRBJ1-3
TGCAGCGTTGGAGGTCAGACTGGAAACACCATATATTTT
CSVGGQTGNTIYF
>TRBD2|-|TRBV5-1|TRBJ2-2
TGCGCCAGCCGCCGACTAGCGGGAGTGACCGGGGAGCTGTTTTTT
CASRRLAGVTGELFF
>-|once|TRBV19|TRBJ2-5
TGTGCCAGTAGTATCGAGAAAGGGGGGACACAAGAGACCCAGTACTTC
CASSIEKGGTQETQYF
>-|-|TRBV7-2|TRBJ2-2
TGTGCCAGCAGCTTAGCGAGAGGAGGCGGGGAGCTGTTTTTT
CASSLARGGGELFF
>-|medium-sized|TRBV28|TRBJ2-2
TGTGCCAGCAGTTCGTACCACGTGTCGAACACCGGGGAGCTGTTTTTT
CASSSYHVSNTGELFF